This record concerns one T cell receptor (beta chain) sequence. The sample originates from a study of control samples from healthy donors and cancer patients. Trimming took off 7 bases at V and 4 bases at J, with 14 bases between the two ends. The CDR3 loop spans 15 amino acids. CDR1 LNHDA and CDR2 SQIVND come from the germline V gene (reference sequence). TCRdb keeps only in-frame clones here, not all; method: immunoSEQ multiplex PCR. The table lists fewer than 20,000 clones, roughly nine tenths of them singletons. The rearrangement links TRBV19 to TRBJ2-6; either TRBD1 or TRBD2 may fit D (5 bases each). The specimen sequenced was PBMCs. This sequence was found in a man aged 55 to 70 with head and neck cancer. As DNA, the CDR3 is TGTGCCAGTACCCGAGGGGTCTGGGGGGCCAACGTCCTGACTTTC. This codes for CASTRGVWGANVLTF.